The rows below give T cell receptor beta chains drawn from one sample of a study of T cell responses to AZD1222 COVID-19 vaccine. This table comes from immunoSEQ multiplex PCR, and its TCRdb copy is limited to in-frame clones, with some not included. The data contain some 14,000 clones, less than 85% of them singletons. The source material was peripheral blood, sampled 28 days after the second AZD1222 dose. The source of these receptors is an adult who received the AZD1222 COVID-19 vaccine. Each CDR3 is given with its conserved first and last residue. Fields, in order: D gene, J gene, clone size, V gene, CDR3 protein, CDR3 DNA. A D gene is named only where the DNA matches it firmly. Where a row states a size, it is once, few, many or the class of an expanded clone; other rows omit it.

d_gene: -
j_gene: TRBJ2-7
abundance: few
v_gene: TRBV2
CDR3aa: CASKIKGQGSYEQYF
CDR3nt: TGTGCCAGCAAAATTAAGGGTCAGGGGTCCTACGAGCAGTACTTC

d_gene: TRBD1
j_gene: TRBJ1-2
abundance: -
v_gene: TRBV9
CDR3aa: CASSVRDSEGSNYGYTF
CDR3nt: TGTGCCAGCAGCGTCCGGGACAGTGAGGGGTCTAACTATGGCTACACCTTC

d_gene: -
j_gene: TRBJ1-1
abundance: -
v_gene: TRBV10-3
CDR3aa: CAISEFRVRNTEAFF
CDR3nt: TGTGCCATCAGTGAGTTCAGGGTACGTAACACTGAAGCTTTCTTT

d_gene: -
j_gene: TRBJ1-4
abundance: -
v_gene: TRBV4-3
CDR3aa: CASSQEATNEKLFF
CDR3nt: TGCGCCAGCAGCCAGGAGGCAACTAATGAAAAACTGTTTTTT

d_gene: -
j_gene: TRBJ2-5
abundance: -
v_gene: TRBV27
CDR3aa: CASSSNPQETQYF
CDR3nt: TGTGCCAGCAGTTCTAATCCCCAAGAGACCCAGTACTTC

d_gene: TRBD1
j_gene: TRBJ1-6
abundance: -
v_gene: TRBV2
CDR3aa: CASRDFRDRGSPLHF
CDR3nt: TGTGCCAGCAGGGATTTCCGGGACAGGGGATCACCCCTCCACTTT

d_gene: TRBD1
j_gene: TRBJ1-1
abundance: -
v_gene: TRBV9
CDR3aa: CASSRGQGTNTEAFF
CDR3nt: TGTGCCAGCAGCAGGGGACAGGGTACGAACACTGAAGCTTTCTTT

d_gene: -
j_gene: TRBJ1-2
abundance: -
v_gene: TRBV2
CDR3aa: CASSEARQGYGYTF
CDR3nt: TGTGCCAGCAGTGAAGCACGGCAGGGTTATGGCTACACCTTC

d_gene: TRBD1
j_gene: TRBJ1-1
abundance: -
v_gene: TRBV18
CDR3aa: CASSPPIQGTGYGNTEAFF
CDR3nt: TGTGCCAGCTCACCACCGATCCAAGGGACAGGGTATGGGAACACTGAAGCTTTCTTT

d_gene: TRBD1
j_gene: TRBJ1-1
abundance: -
v_gene: TRBV18
CDR3aa: CASSPPGGLTEAFF
CDR3nt: TGTGCCAGCTCACCGCCAGGGGGTCTTACTGAAGCTTTCTTT

d_gene: -
j_gene: TRBJ1-2
abundance: -
v_gene: TRBV12-3/TRBV12-4
CDR3aa: CASSTKLSFGYTF
CDR3nt: TGTGCCAGCAGCACGAAATTATCATTTGGCTACACCTTC

d_gene: -
j_gene: TRBJ1-6
abundance: -
v_gene: TRBV30
CDR3aa: CAWSNPSYNSPLHF
CDR3nt: TGTGCCTGGAGTAATCCCTCCTATAATTCACCCCTCCACTTT